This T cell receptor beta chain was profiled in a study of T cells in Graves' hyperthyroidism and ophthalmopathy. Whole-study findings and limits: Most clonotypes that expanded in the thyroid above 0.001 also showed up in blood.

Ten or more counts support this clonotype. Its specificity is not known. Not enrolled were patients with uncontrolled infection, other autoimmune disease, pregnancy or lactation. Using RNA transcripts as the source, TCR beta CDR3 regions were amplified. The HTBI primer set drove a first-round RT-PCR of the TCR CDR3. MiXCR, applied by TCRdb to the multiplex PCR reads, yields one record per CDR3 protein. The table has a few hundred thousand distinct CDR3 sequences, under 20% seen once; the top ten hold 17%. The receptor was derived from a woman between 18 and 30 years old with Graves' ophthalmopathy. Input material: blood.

The CDR3 DNA reads as TGTGCCAGCAGTTACAGGGGCCCAGACACTGAAGCTTTCTTT. Translation gives CASSYRGPDTEAFF. J is TRBJ1-1 and V is TRBV27, with 7 nucleotides matching TRBD1. The junction had 5 bases not matched to a gene; V was cut back by 4 bases and J by 3 bases. This CDR3 contains 14 residues. Germline V gene data show CDR1 as MNHEY and CDR2 as SMNVEV (reference sequence).